This entry lists 32 T cell receptor beta chains sequenced from one sample in a study of blood T cell repertoires in COVID-19. Data came from immunoSEQ multiplex PCR; TCRdb stores just in-frame clones and leaves some out. The table has under 300,000 clones, 70% to 90% seen once. What was sequenced was peripheral blood. The receptors here all came from a woman aged 70 to 79 with COVID-19, enrolled during active disease.

The J gene is TRBJ2-5, the V gene TRBV5-8; tentatively, D is TRBD2 (5 bases). CDR1 SGHTS and CDR2 YDEGEE come from the germline V gene. CDR3 size: 13 residues. V shed 4 bases and J shed 10 bases, with 17 bases lying between them. The CDR3 sequence is CASSTGLGSDQYF. CDR3 sequence (DNA): TGTGCCAGCAGCACCGGGCTGGGGAGTGACCAGTACTTC. Supplemented by reference TRBV5-8 and TRBJ2-5, the full variable domain reads EAGVTQSPTHLIKTRGQQATLRCSPISGHTSVYWYQQALGLGLQFLLWYDEGEERNRGNFPPRFSGRQFPNYSSELNVNALELEDSALYLCASSTGLGSDQYFGPGTRLLVL.

The chain is built from TRBV28 and TRBJ1-5; D not resolved. Looked up from germline, CDR1 is MDHEN and CDR2 is SYDVKM. The CDR3 is made up of 13 amino acids. V lost 2 bases to trimming and J lost 10 bases, with 12 bases between them. CDR3 sequence: CASSLRGPVPQHF. CDR3 DNA: TGTGCCAGCAGTTTACGCGGGCCTGTACCCCAGCATTTT.

The chain uses TRBV28 and TRBJ1-5; 10 nucleotides line up with TRBD1. The CDR3 consists of 16 residues. The junction had 8 bases not matched to a gene; V was cut back by 5 bases and J by 4 bases. Germline CDR1 reads MDHEN; CDR2 reads SYDVKM. The CDR3 loop reads CASSPPRTGGNQPQHF. DNA for the CDR3: TGTGCCAGCAGTCCACCAAGGACAGGGGGGAATCAGCCCCAGCATTTT.

This clone occurred a few times. V and J are TRBV2 and TRBJ1-5; 9 bases are a match to TRBD1. CDR1 is SNHLY and CDR2 is FYNNEI in the germline V gene. The CDR3 runs 13 residues. Losses at the gene ends were 3 bases for V and 10 bases for J; bases not matched to a gene: 4. The CDR3 coding sequence is TGTGCCAGCAGTGATCTGACAGGGGGACCCCAGCATTTT. Its protein is CASSDLTGGPQHF.

V and J are TRBV24-1 and TRBJ2-2, with D tentatively TRBD2 (5 bases). The CDR3 totals 16 residues. Trimming pared 2 bases from V and 6 bases from J, leaving 15 bases between. Germline values: CDR1 KGHDR, CDR2 SFDVKD. CDR3 coding DNA: TGTGCCACCAGTGATTCGATCGCCTTCGGGGCCGGGGAGCTGTTTTTT. The encoded protein is CATSDSIAFGAGELFF.

The chain employs TRBV11-2 and TRBJ1-1; D not resolved. CDR3 size: 14 residues. V lost 5 bases, J lost 3 bases, and 13 bases lay in between. Germline V CDR1 and CDR2: SGHAT, FQNNGV. The CDR3 coding sequence is TGTGCCAGCAGCCTCCCGGACGGGGACACTGAAGCTTTCTTT. Encoded protein: CASSLPDGDTEAFF.

The chain is built from TRBV3-1 (or the pseudogene TRBV3-2) and TRBJ2-3, with TRBD2 matching 8 bases. Germline loops: CDR1 LGHDT, CDR2 YNNKEL (reference sequence). This CDR3 has 14 amino acids. Trimming cost V 5 bases and J 4 bases; bases outside gene matches: 5. The CDR3 is CASSTGLVPDTQYF. For the CDR3, the DNA is TGTGCCAGCAGCACGGGACTAGTCCCAGATACGCAGTATTTT.

The rearrangement uses TRBV5-8 and TRBJ1-1, with TRBD1 matching 11 bases. Germline-derived CDR1 and CDR2 are SGHTS and YDEGEE. Trimming cost V 3 bases and J 8 bases; bases outside gene matches: 9. This CDR3 contains 15 residues. The CDR3 is CASSSDGQGAREAFF. The CDR3 coding sequence is TGTGCCAGCAGCTCCGACGGACAGGGGGCAAGGGAAGCTTTCTTT.

This clone was recorded once. The chain carries TRBV27 and TRBJ1-2; TRBD1 agrees at 8 bases. The CDR3 consists of 16 residues. CDR1 is MNHEY and CDR2 is SMNVEV in the germline V gene (reference sequence). V shed 6 bases and J 8 bases; nucleotides not matched to a gene: 17. The CDR3, as DNA: TGTGCCAGCAGCTTAACCATATTCAGGGGGCCTGGGGGCTACACCTTC. Its protein product is CASSLTIFRGPGGYTF.

This clone was seen more than once but under ten times. This chain connects TRBV27 to TRBJ1-6; 9 bases are shared with TRBD1. After removal of 6 bases from V and 7 bases from J, the junction contained 1 base not matched to a gene. The CDR3 has 13 amino acids. The germline CDR1 and CDR2 sequences are MNHEY and SMNVEV (reference sequence). As DNA, the CDR3 is TGTGCCAGCAGGGGACAGGGCAATTCACCCCTCCACTTT. It codes for CASRGQGNSPLHF.

The chain is built from TRBV28 and TRBJ1-1; D unclear. With 3 bases removed from V and 6 bases from J, the gap between germline ends came to 11 bases. Germline lookup yields CDR1 MDHEN and CDR2 SYDVKM. The CDR3 is 13 residues long. This CDR3 reads CASSFRRISEAFF. CDR3 in DNA: TGTGCCAGCAGTTTTCGGAGGATCTCTGAAGCTTTCTTT.

The V gene is TRBV19, the J gene TRBJ2-1; the match to TRBD1 covers 11 bases. The germline V gene has CDR1 LNHDA and CDR2 SQIVND (reference sequence). The CDR3 loop spans 14 amino acids. V dropped 4 bases and J dropped 6; count of bases not matched to a gene: 2. CDR3 residues: CASSRDRGGNEQFF. The CDR3 DNA follows: TGTGCCAGTAGTAGGGACAGGGGGGGCAATGAGCAGTTCTTC. The full variable domain, rest sourced from reference TRBV19 and TRBJ2-1, is DGGITQSPKYLFRKEGQNVTLSCEQNLNHDAMYWYRQDPGQGLRLIYYSQIVNDFQKGDIAEGYSVSREKKESFPLTVTSAQKNPTAFYLCASSRDRGGNEQFFGPGTRLTVL.

V gene TRBV4-1 combines with J gene TRBJ2-3; the match to TRBD1 covers 7 bases. Germline V gene sequence: CDR1 MGHRA, CDR2 YSYEKL. Trimming took 1 base from V and 2 from J; bases not matched to a gene: 6. This CDR3 has 16 amino acids. The CDR3 bases are TGCGCCAGCAGCCAAGCCCGACAGGGCTCCACAGATACGCAGTATTTT. Its translation: CASSQARQGSTDTQYF.

The chain links TRBV5-1 to TRBJ1-6; D not resolved. The germline CDR1 and CDR2 sequences are SGHRS and YFSETQ. The CDR3 length is 13 residues. The ends were cut back, 4 bases at V and 14 bases at J, with 16 bases in the middle. The chain's CDR3 is CASSLLGRDSLHF. The CDR3 DNA reads TGCGCCAGCAGCCTTCTTGGCCGGGATTCCCTCCACTTT.

The genes are TRBV6-1 and TRBJ2-2, with a weak D call TRBD1 (6 bases). The germline V gene has CDR1 MNHNS and CDR2 SASEGT. This CDR3 is built from 16 residues. Trimming left V 4 bases short and J 1 base short, with 13 bases between. CDR3 protein: CASSAQPGQNTGELFF. The CDR3 nucleotides read TGTGCCAGCAGTGCCCAGCCGGGACAGAACACCGGGGAGCTGTTTTTT.

The rearrangement links TRBV6-5 to TRBJ1-4; tentatively, D is TRBD1 (6 bases). V was clipped by 7 bases and J by 4 bases, with 10 bases between them. Germline V gene sequence: CDR1 MNHEY, CDR2 SVGAGI. This CDR3 spans 13 amino acids. Here the CDR3 DNA reads TGTGCCAGCATAAGGACAGTTAATGAAAAACTGTTTTTT. Translation: CASIRTVNEKLFF.

The chain uses TRBV7-6 and TRBJ2-2; 7 bases agree with TRBD1. CDR1 and CDR2 from the germline V gene are SGHVS and FNYEAQ. The CDR3 length is 15 residues. Trimming removed 5 bases from V and 6 bases from J; junction bases left unmatched: 9. The CDR3 is CASSPRQGRAGELFF. CDR3 DNA: TGTGCCAGCAGCCCAAGACAGGGTCGCGCCGGGGAGCTGTTTTTT.

The rearrangement links TRBV27 to TRBJ1-1; perhaps TRBD1 as D (5 bases). Trimming removed 6 bases at V and 4 bases at J, with 12 bases between. Germline V gives CDR1 MNHEY, CDR2 SMNVEV (reference sequence). The length of the CDR3 is 13 residues. CDR3 DNA sequence: TGTGCCAGCAGGGACACACGAGGCACTGAAGCTTTCTTT. Its translation: CASRDTRGTEAFF.

V and J are TRBV5-6 and TRBJ1-4; 9 positions agree with TRBD1. Germline-derived CDR1 and CDR2 are SGHDT and YYEEEE. The ends lost 4 bases at V and 7 bases at J; junction bases unmatched: 5. This CDR3 region has 14 residues. CDR3 sequence reads: CASSRQGGLEKLFF. The CDR3, as DNA: TGTGCCAGCAGCCGACAGGGGGGCCTTGAAAAACTGTTTTTT.

The rearrangement joins TRBV4-1 to TRBJ2-5; 12 bases are shared with TRBD1. V was clipped by 4 bases and J by 2 bases; unmatched bases: 8. CDR1 is MGHRA and CDR2 is YSYEKL in the germline V gene. The CDR3 is 17 residues long. The CDR3 bases are TGCGCCAGCAGCCCGTTCCCGGGACAGGGGGCACAAGAGACCCAGTACTTC. Amino acid sequence: CASSPFPGQGAQETQYF.

This clone occurred many times. The chain has TRBV7-2 and TRBJ1-1; 8 bases match TRBD1. CDR3 length: 14 residues. The ends lost 6 bases at V and 2 bases at J; junction bases unmatched: 5. Germline loops: CDR1 SGHTA, CDR2 FQGNSA. The CDR3 sequence is CASSNRGDNTEAFF. The CDR3 DNA reads TGTGCCAGCAGTAACAGGGGGGATAACACTGAAGCTTTCTTT.

The chain is built from TRBV19 and TRBJ1-5; 9 bases are a match to TRBD1. Unmatched junction bases numbered 15, after V lost 5 bases and J lost 7 bases. The V gene's germline CDR1 is LNHDA and CDR2 SQIVND (reference sequence). The CDR3 spans 17 residues. CDR3: CASSSLGLQGARQPQHF. CDR3 coding DNA: TGTGCCAGTAGTTCCTTGGGGTTACAGGGGGCGCGGCAGCCCCAGCATTTT.

This clone occurred once. The CDR3 sequence is CASSRGGADNEKLFF. The DNA of the CDR3 is TGTGCCAGCTCACGGGGAGGGGCCGATAATGAAAAACTGTTTTTT. The chain combines TRBV18 with TRBJ1-4; a weak D match, TRBD1 (5 bases). The CDR3 covers 15 residues. V was clipped by 4 bases and J by 4 bases, with 13 bases between them. Per germline, CDR1 KGHSH and CDR2 LQKENI.

The CDR3 loop is CAWSVLRDSSYEQYF. The CDR3 coding sequence is TGTGCCTGGAGTGTACTTAGGGACAGCTCCTACGAGCAGTACTTC. The J gene is TRBJ2-7, the V gene TRBV30, with 7 bases aligning to TRBD1. V shed 0 bases and J 0 bases; nucleotides not matched to a gene: 5. Germline V gives CDR1 GTSNPN, CDR2 SVGIG (reference sequence). This CDR3 region has 15 residues.

This sequence joins TRBV18 and TRBJ2-1; 9 nucleotides agree with TRBD1. The CDR3 loop spans 14 amino acids. The V segment lost 4 bases and the J segment 8 bases; nucleotides outside the gene matches: 6. The V gene's germline CDR1 is KGHSH and CDR2 LQKENI. CDR3 in DNA: TGTGCCAGCTCACTCGGGACAGGGCGGGATGAGCAGTTCTTC. Protein sequence: CASSLGTGRDEQFF.

The rearrangement joins TRBV5-4 to TRBJ2-7; a weak D match, TRBD2 (7 bases). V was cut by 0 bases and J by 6 bases, with 16 bases left in between. The germline gives CDR1 SGHNT, CDR2 YYREEE (reference sequence). The CDR3 is made up of 15 amino acids. CDR3 DNA: TGTGCCAGCAGCTTGGAGGCCTCGGGGGGCTCCGAGCAGTACTTC. It is translated as CASSLEASGGSEQYF.

The chain links TRBV28 to TRBJ1-3, with unresolved D. V gave up 5 bases and J gave up 0 bases, with 8 bases separating them. The CDR3 sequence is 14 residues long. Germline CDR1 MDHEN, CDR2 SYDVKM. CDR3 bases: TGTGCCAGCAGTCGCGCAGGCTCTGGAAACACCATATATTTT. Protein sequence: CASSRAGSGNTIYF.

The chain recombines TRBV30 with TRBJ2-7, with TRBD1 matching over 8 bases. V lost 3 bases, J lost 3 bases, and 4 bases stayed unmatched. CDR3 length: 13 amino acids. Germline CDR1 GTSNPN, CDR2 SVGIG (reference sequence). The CDR3 sequence is CAWSGTGVYEQYF. DNA of the CDR3: TGTGCCTGGAGCGGGACAGGAGTCTACGAGCAGTACTTC.

This clone was picked up a small number of times. The chain employs TRBV10-1 and TRBJ1-1; D unclear. Per the germline V gene, CDR1 is WNHNN and CDR2 is SYGVQD (reference sequence). V was trimmed by 7 bases and J by 3 bases, leaving 12 bases between them. CDR3 length: 13 residues. The CDR3 bases are TGCGCCAGCAACCAGCGCTCGGACACTGAAGCTTTCTTT. It translates to CASNQRSDTEAFF.

In nucleotides, the CDR3 is TGTGCCAGCAGCTCCCCAGTTGGGGGGGGCGGGTCCTACGAGCAGTACTTC. It encodes CASSSPVGGGGSYEQYF. The chain is built from TRBV9 and TRBJ2-7, with D maybe TRBD2 (7 bases). The CDR3 covers 17 residues. Per germline, CDR1 SGDLS and CDR2 YYNGEE. Trimming removed 4 bases from V and 1 base from J, with 21 bases in between.

The chain recombines TRBV10-3 with TRBJ2-7; tentatively, D is TRBD2 (7 bases). CDR3 length: 15 amino acids. The germline CDR1 and CDR2 sequences are ENHRY and SYGVKD. Trimming removed 7 bases from V and 0 bases from J, with 16 bases in between. CDR3 region: CAITSGGGGSYEQYF. The CDR3 DNA reads TGTGCCATCACCTCGGGGGGCGGGGGCTCCTACGAGCAGTACTTC.

The genes are TRBV5-1 and TRBJ2-5; D possibly corresponds to TRBD2 (6 bases). The CDR3 is 14 amino acids. V lost 4 bases and J 5 bases, leaving 15 bases between the germline ends. The germline gives CDR1 SGHRS, CDR2 YFSETQ. The CDR3 protein is CASSPLGGGETQYF. The CDR3 DNA sequence: TGCGCCAGCAGCCCGTTGGGTGGAGGGGAGACCCAGTACTTC.